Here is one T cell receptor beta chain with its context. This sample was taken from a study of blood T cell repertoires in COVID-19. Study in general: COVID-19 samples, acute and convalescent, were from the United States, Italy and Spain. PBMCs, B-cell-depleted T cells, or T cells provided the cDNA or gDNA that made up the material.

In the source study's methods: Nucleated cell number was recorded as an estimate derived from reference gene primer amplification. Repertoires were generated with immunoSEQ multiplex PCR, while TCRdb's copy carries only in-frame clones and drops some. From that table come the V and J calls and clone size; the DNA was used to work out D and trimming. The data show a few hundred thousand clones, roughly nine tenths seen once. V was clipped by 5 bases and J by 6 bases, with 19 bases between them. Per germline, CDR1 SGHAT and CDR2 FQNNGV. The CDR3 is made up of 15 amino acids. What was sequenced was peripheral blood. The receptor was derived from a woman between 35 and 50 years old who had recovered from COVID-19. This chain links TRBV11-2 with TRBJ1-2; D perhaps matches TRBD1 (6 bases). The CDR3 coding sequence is TGTGCCAGCAGCCGCGAGGGGGGGCGAACCCATGGCTACACCTTC. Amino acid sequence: CASSREGGRTHGYTF.